These 22 T cell receptor beta chains came from one sample sequenced in a study of blood T cell repertoires in COVID-19. Clones were sequenced by immunoSEQ multiplex PCR, and TCRdb holds only the in-frame ones, with some missing. This table has a few hundred thousand clones, around nine tenths appearing once. Material: PBMCs or T cells enriched from blood (not recorded which). These receptors were obtained from a woman aged 35 to 49 who had recovered from COVID-19.

V gene TRBV11-3 combines with J gene TRBJ2-7; 9 bases line up with TRBD2. Trimming removed 4 bases from V and 4 bases from J; junction bases left unmatched: 5. Germline CDR1 and CDR2: SGHNT and YENEEA. CDR3 size: 14 residues. Written as DNA, the CDR3 is TGTGCCAGCAGCTATAGCGGGAGAGGTTACGAGCAGTACTTC. Translating gives CASSYSGRGYEQYF.

The chain is built from TRBV2 and TRBJ2-7; no clear D gene. CDR1 SNHLY and CDR2 FYNNEI come from the germline V gene. V was shortened by 5 bases and J by 3 bases, with 14 bases between the two germline ends. The CDR3 is 14 residues long. The CDR3, as DNA: TGTGCCAGCAGTCCGGCACCAGGATTCTACGAGCAGTACTTC. Translated: CASSPAPGFYEQYF.

This chain uses TRBV3-1 (or the pseudogene TRBV3-2) with TRBJ2-1, with 11 bases fitting TRBD2. The CDR3 length is 17 residues. V trimming: 0 bases; J trimming: 8 bases; junction bases outside the gene matches: 9. The germline V gene encodes CDR1 LGHDT and CDR2 YNNKEL (reference sequence). CDR3 in amino acids: CASSQDQLAGVDDEQFF. The CDR3 DNA follows: TGTGCCAGCAGCCAAGATCAACTAGCGGGGGTGGACGATGAGCAGTTCTTC.

The rearrangement links TRBV30 to TRBJ2-7; D is perhaps TRBD1 (6 bases). CDR1 is GTSNPN and CDR2 is SVGIG in the germline V gene (reference sequence). The V end was cut by 1 base, the J end by 3 bases, with 19 bases between. The CDR3 has 16 amino acids. The CDR3 nucleotides are TGTGCCTGGAGTGACATCCGGATCCAGGGGATCTACGAGCAGTACTTC. It specifies CAWSDIRIQGIYEQYF. Filled out from reference TRBV30 and TRBJ2-7, the complete variable domain reads SQTIHQWPATLVQPVGSPLSLECTVEGTSNPNLYWYRQAAGRGLQLLFYSVGIGQISSEVPQNLSASRPQDRQFILSSKKLLLSDSGFYLCAWSDIRIQGIYEQYFGPGTRLTVT.

The J gene is TRBJ2-1, the V gene TRBV28; TRBD1 aligns across 9 bases. CDR3 length: 15 residues. Germline lookup yields CDR1 MDHEN and CDR2 SYDVKM. Trimming removed 1 base from V and 6 bases from J; junction bases left unmatched: 4. CDR3 sequence reads: CASSLFGTGINEQFF. CDR3 sequence (DNA): TGTGCCAGCAGTTTATTCGGGACAGGGATCAATGAGCAGTTCTTC.

V usage is TRBV29-1 and J usage is TRBJ1-1; D not certain. The germline CDR1 and CDR2 sequences are SQVTM and ANQGSEA. Trimming removed 7 bases from V and 5 bases from J, with 14 bases in between. The CDR3 extends over 12 amino acids. The CDR3 loop reads CSAAPGITEAFF. The CDR3 bases are TGCAGCGCCGCCCCGGGGATAACTGAAGCTTTCTTT.

This chain joins TRBV19 and TRBJ2-1; 8 bases fit TRBD2. Per germline, CDR1 LNHDA and CDR2 SQIVND (reference sequence). This CDR3 contains 14 residues. Losses at the gene ends were 4 bases for V and 8 bases for J; bases not matched to a gene: 7. The CDR3 protein is CASSRIGRGDEQFF. The CDR3 bases are TGTGCCAGTAGTAGGATCGGGAGGGGTGATGAGCAGTTCTTC.

This chain links TRBV27 with TRBJ2-7; no firm D call. The CDR3 is 13 residues long. CDR1 and CDR2 from the germline V gene are MNHEY and SMNVEV (reference sequence). Trimming left V 6 bases short and J 3 bases short, with 12 bases between. The CDR3 spells CASSLTVNYEQYF. The DNA for the CDR3 is TGTGCCAGCAGCCTTACGGTAAACTACGAGCAGTACTTC.

This clone was observed once. The rearrangement links TRBV2 to TRBJ1-3, with D possibly TRBD1 on 6 matching bases. Trimming stripped 3 bases from V and 2 bases from J, with 14 bases between. Germline-derived CDR1 and CDR2 are SNHLY and FYNNEI. CDR3 length equals 16 residues. DNA for the CDR3: TGTGCCAGCAGTGATAATTCGGGGGGCACTGGAAACACCATATATTTT. This sequence encodes CASSDNSGGTGNTIYF.

This clone showed up just a few times. The identical CDR3 is also encoded by other nucleotide sequences in the sample. V usage is TRBV6-5 and J usage is TRBJ2-7; the D gene is possibly TRBD2 (6 bases). V was clipped by 0 bases and J by 2 bases, with 11 bases between them. This CDR3 is built from 15 residues. Germline lookup yields CDR1 MNHEY and CDR2 SVGAGI. The CDR3 region has the DNA TGTGCCAGCAGTTACTCGAGCGGGTCCACCTACGAGCAGTACTTC. This gives the protein CASSYSSGSTYEQYF.

The chain has TRBV27 and TRBJ2-7; D is unclear. Per germline, CDR1 MNHEY and CDR2 SMNVEV (reference sequence). CDR3 length equals 16 residues. V dropped 5 bases and J dropped 2 bases, with 19 bases sitting between them. CDR3 nucleotide sequence: TGTGCCAGCAGTATAACAGTCGGCCTCAGGCCCTACGAGCAGTACTTC. Its translation is CASSITVGLRPYEQYF.

V is TRBV28 and J is TRBJ1-5; D ambiguous. There are 14 residues in the CDR3. Germline V gene lookup returns CDR1 MDHEN and CDR2 SYDVKM. V lost 4 bases to trimming and J lost 4 bases, with 11 bases between them. Here the CDR3 DNA reads TGTGCCAGCAGTTACTCGCAGAGGAATCAGCCCCAGCATTTT. Protein product: CASSYSQRNQPQHF.

The chain couples TRBV12-3 or TRBV12-4 to TRBJ2-7; TRBD2 aligns across 7 bases. V trimming: 8 bases; J trimming: 1 base; junction bases outside the gene matches: 2. The CDR3 is made up of 12 amino acids. In nucleotides, the CDR3 is TGTGCCAGCGGGGGGGGTTCCTACGAGCAGTACTTC. Its protein product is CASGGGSYEQYF.

The chain employs TRBV27 and TRBJ2-5, with a weak D call TRBD1 (6 bases). Germline CDR1 is MNHEY and CDR2 is SMNVEV (reference sequence). The CDR3 is 15 amino acids. V was clipped by 8 bases and J by 2 bases, with 18 bases between them. DNA for the CDR3: TGTGCCAGCCGATCTCCAGGGACAACACAAGAGACCCAGTACTTC. This gives the protein CASRSPGTTQETQYF.

The chain joins TRBV5-1 to TRBJ2-7; a weak D match, TRBD2 (6 bases). The germline CDR1 and CDR2 sequences are SGHRS and YFSETQ. V lost 5 bases, J lost 3 bases, and 18 bases lay in between. This CDR3 contains 15 residues. This chain's CDR3 is CASRREPPSNYEQYF. CDR3 nucleotides: TGCGCCAGCAGGCGGGAACCACCTTCGAACTACGAGCAGTACTTC.

The chain combines TRBV19 with TRBJ1-3, with 7 nucleotides matching TRBD1. CDR3 size: 18 residues. Germline lookup yields CDR1 LNHDA and CDR2 SQIVND (reference sequence). V trimming: 0 bases; J trimming: 0 bases; junction bases outside the gene matches: 8. CDR3 loop: CASSIETTGPLSGNTIYF. The CDR3, as DNA: TGTGCCAGTAGTATAGAGACGACAGGGCCCCTCTCTGGAAACACCATATATTTT.

This chain uses TRBV7-3 with TRBJ2-3; D unclear. Trimming left V 5 bases short and J 7 bases short, with 16 bases between. The CDR3 extends over 14 amino acids. Germline V gene lookup returns CDR1 SGHTA and CDR2 FQGTGA. The CDR3 here is CASSEPPTLHTQYF. The CDR3 DNA sequence: TGTGCCAGCAGCGAGCCCCCAACCTTGCATACGCAGTATTTT.

The chain links TRBV10-3 to TRBJ1-5, with D unresolved. CDR3 length: 15 residues. Trimming pared 0 bases from V and 7 bases from J, leaving 13 bases between. The germline gives CDR1 ENHRY, CDR2 SYGVKD. The CDR3 nucleotides read TGTGCCATCAGTGAGTCGACGCTAGGTGGCCAGCCCCAGCATTTT. Encoded protein: CAISESTLGGQPQHF.

The CDR3 region has the DNA TGTGCCAGCTCACCACGCGGGGTTCAATCCTACGAGCAGTACTTC. It translates to CASSPRGVQSYEQYF. This sequence joins TRBV18 and TRBJ2-7, with a possible D match to TRBD2 (6 bases). The CDR3 is 15 residues long. The germline gives CDR1 KGHSH, CDR2 LQKENI. With 1 base removed from V and 1 base from J, the gap between germline ends came to 11 bases. Combining the CDR3 with reference TRBV18 and TRBJ2-7 gives the whole variable domain NAGVMQNPRHLVRRRGQEARLRCSPMKGHSHVYWYRQLPEEGLKFMVYLQKENIIDESGMPKERFSAEFPKEGPSILRIQQVVRGDSAAYFCASSPRGVQSYEQYFGPGTRLTVT.

The chain couples TRBV11-3 to TRBJ1-2; 7 positions agree with TRBD1. The J segment lost 4 bases and the V segment lost 3 bases, leaving 14 bases of the junction unmatched. The CDR3 loop spans 17 amino acids. The germline CDR1 and CDR2 sequences are SGHNT and YENEEA. DNA for the CDR3: TGTGCCAGCAGCTTTGTCGCCTCCCCGGACAGGACCTATGGCTACACCTTC. Protein product: CASSFVASPDRTYGYTF.

V and J are TRBV19 and TRBJ1-1; 8 bases line up with TRBD1. CDR1 and CDR2 (germline): LNHDA, SQIVND (reference sequence). The trim removed 5 bases at V and 5 bases at J, leaving 4 bases unmatched. This CDR3 spans 13 amino acids. The CDR3 protein is CASSFTGGTEAFF. The CDR3 DNA is TGTGCCAGTAGTTTTACAGGGGGTACTGAAGCTTTCTTT.

The rearrangement uses TRBV7-2 and TRBJ2-2; 10 bases line up with TRBD2. This CDR3 contains 15 residues. V trimming: 2 bases; J trimming: 9 bases; junction bases outside the gene matches: 6. Germline loops: CDR1 SGHTA, CDR2 FQGNSA. CDR3 sequence: CASSLLAGEGRELFF. CDR3 sequence (DNA): TGTGCCAGCAGCTTACTAGCGGGGGAGGGCCGGGAGCTGTTTTTT.